This record looks at one TCR beta chain sequence and its context. Its antigen is undetermined. Additional DNA sequences in this sample encode the identical CDR3. The entry originates in a study of beta chain features in type 1 diabetes. General study points: The study found moderately but significantly shorter TCRB CDR3s in all four CD4+ subsets of Type 1 diabetes patients. Diminished insertions and augmented deletions at VDJ junctions characterized type 1 diabetes patients. Resolution of whether HLA type affects TCRB rearrangement was not achieved here.

This CDR3 is 13 amino acids long. Trimming took off 0 bases at V and 7 bases at J, with 7 bases between the two ends. The germline gives CDR1 LGHNA, CDR2 YSLEER. Every isolated RNA sample was fully reverse transcribed, so sequencing captured expressed TCRB transcripts. Generated by immunoSEQ multiplex PCR, the TCRdb table keeps only in-frame clones and is missing some. The table records almost 350,000 clones, roughly 8.8% of them present only once. Source material: central memory CD4+ T cells from blood. This chain uses TRBV4-3 with TRBJ1-5, with D hard to call. This TCR derives from a man aged 30-40 years with type 1 diabetes. This CDR3 is CASSQETGQPQHF. DNA for the CDR3: TGCGCCAGCAGCCAAGAAACGGGACAGCCCCAGCATTTT.